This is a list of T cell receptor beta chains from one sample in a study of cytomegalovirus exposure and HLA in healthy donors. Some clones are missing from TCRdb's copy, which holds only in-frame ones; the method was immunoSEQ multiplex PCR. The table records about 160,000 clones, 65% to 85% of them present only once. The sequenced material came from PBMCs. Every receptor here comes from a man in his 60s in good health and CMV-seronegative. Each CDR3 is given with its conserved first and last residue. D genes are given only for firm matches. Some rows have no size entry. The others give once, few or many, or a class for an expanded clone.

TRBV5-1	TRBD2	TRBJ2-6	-	CASSLAGVNSGANVLTF	TGCGCCAGCAGCTTAGCGGGGGTAAACTCTGGGGCCAACGTCCTGACTTTC
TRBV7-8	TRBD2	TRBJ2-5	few	CASRPRRETQETQYF	TGTGCCAGCAGACCTCGGCGGGAGACCCAAGAGACCCAGTACTTC
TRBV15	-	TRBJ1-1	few	CATSRDGWGLGF	TGTGCCACCAGCAGAGATGGGTGGGGGCTCGGCTTT
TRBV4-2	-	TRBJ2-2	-	CASSQVGGGPNTGELFF	TGTGCCAGCAGCCAAGTTGGCGGGGGCCCGAACACCGGGGAGCTGTTTTTT
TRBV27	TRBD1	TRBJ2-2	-	CASSSNRPDRDHTGELFF	TGTGCCAGCAGTTCGAACAGACCGGACAGGGACCACACCGGGGAGCTGTTTTTT
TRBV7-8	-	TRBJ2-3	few	CASGQRLVRRDTQYF	TGTGCCAGCGGCCAAAGACTCGTCCGGCGGGATACGCAGTATTTT
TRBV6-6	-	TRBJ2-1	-	CASSYPGSYNEQFF	TGTGCCAGCAGTTACCCCGGGAGCTACAATGAGCAGTTCTTC
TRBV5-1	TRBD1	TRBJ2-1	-	CASSQGDSYNEQFF	TGCGCCAGCAGTCAGGGGGACTCCTACAATGAGCAGTTCTTC
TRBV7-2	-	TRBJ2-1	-	CASSVQEGEQFF	TGTGCCAGCAGCGTACAGGAAGGTGAGCAGTTCTTC
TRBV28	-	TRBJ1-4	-	CASSSTHEKLFF	TGTGCCAGCAGTTCAACTCACGAAAAACTGTTTTTT
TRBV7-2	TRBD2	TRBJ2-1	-	CASSTLAGGGYNEQFF	TGTGCCAGCAGCACACTAGCGGGAGGTGGCTACAATGAGCAGTTCTTC
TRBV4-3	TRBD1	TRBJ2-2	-	CASSQDWGGGTGYVGELFF	TGCGCCAGCAGCCAAGATTGGGGAGGGGGGACAGGGTATGTCGGGGAGCTGTTTTTT
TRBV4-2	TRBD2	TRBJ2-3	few	CASSQKGGGLMTDTQYF	TGTGCCAGCAGCCAAAAGGGCGGGGGGCTTATGACAGATACGCAGTATTTT
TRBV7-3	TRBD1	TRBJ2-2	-	CASSQKGDRAGGELFF	TGTGCCAGCAGCCAAAAAGGCGACAGGGCTGGCGGGGAGCTGTTTTTT
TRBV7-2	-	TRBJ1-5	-	CASSLDTVSQPQHF	TGTGCCAGCAGCTTAGATACAGTTAGTCAGCCCCAGCATTTT
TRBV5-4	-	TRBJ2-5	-	CASSPGQRSTYETQYF	TGTGCCAGCAGCCCCGGCCAGAGGTCCACCTACGAGACCCAGTACTTC
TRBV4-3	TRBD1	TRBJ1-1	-	CASSHDRGTEAFF	TGCGCCAGCAGCCATGACAGGGGCACTGAAGCTTTCTTT
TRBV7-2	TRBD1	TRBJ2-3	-	CASSFGQANTDTQYF	TGTGCCAGCAGCTTCGGACAGGCGAACACAGATACGCAGTATTTT
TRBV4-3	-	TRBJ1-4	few	CASSQDSPDGGEVDEKLFF	TGCGCCAGCAGCCAAGATTCCCCCGACGGCGGGGAGGTGGATGAAAAACTGTTTTTT
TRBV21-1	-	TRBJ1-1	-	CASSKGQGGTEAFF	TGTGCCAGCAGCAAGGGACAGGGAGGCACTGAAGCTTTCTTT
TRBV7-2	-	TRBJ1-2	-	CASSLVGQGANYGYTF	TGTGCCAGCAGCTTAGTAGGCCAGGGTGCTAACTATGGCTACACCTTC
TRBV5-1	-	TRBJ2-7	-	CASSLDAQGEQYF	TGCGCCAGCAGCTTGGACGCTCAGGGCGAGCAGTACTTC
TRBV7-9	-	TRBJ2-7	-	CASSSTSSYEQYF	TGTGCCAGCAGCTCCACGAGCTCCTACGAGCAGTACTTC
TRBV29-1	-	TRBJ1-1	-	CSVEVGAATNTEAFF	TGCAGCGTTGAGGTTGGGGCAGCGACGAACACTGAAGCTTTCTTT
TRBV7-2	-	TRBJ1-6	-	CASTLREGGNSPLHF	TGTGCCAGCACCCTACGGGAAGGGGGAAACTCACCCCTCCACTTT
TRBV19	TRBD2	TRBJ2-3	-	CATHSGRGTDTQYF	TGTGCCACACACTCCGGGCGGGGGACTGATACGCAGTATTTT
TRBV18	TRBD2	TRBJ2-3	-	CASSPSGNAGIGSTDTQYF	TGTGCCAGCTCACCAAGCGGGAATGCGGGGATAGGGAGCACAGATACGCAGTATTTT
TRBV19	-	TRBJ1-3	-	CASIQSEAGNTIYF	TGTGCCAGTATCCAAAGTGAGGCTGGAAACACCATATATTTT
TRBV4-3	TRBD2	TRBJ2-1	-	CARRTSGRDCEQFF	TGCGCGAGGCGGACTAGCGGGAGGGATTGTGAGCAGTTCTTC
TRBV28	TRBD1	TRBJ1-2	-	CASSFLGGQNNYGYTF	TGTGCCAGCAGTTTTCTTGGGGGACAGAATAACTATGGCTACACCTTC
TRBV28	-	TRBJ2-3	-	CASRNAGLGTDTQYF	TGTGCCAGCAGGAATGCGGGGCTTGGGACAGATACGCAGTATTTT
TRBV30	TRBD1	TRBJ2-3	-	CAWSTGGNTDTQYF	TGTGCCTGGAGTACAGGGGGAAACACAGATACGCAGTATTTT
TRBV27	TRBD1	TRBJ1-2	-	CASGQPGGRNYGYTF	TGTGCCAGCGGCCAACCAGGGGGCCGTAACTATGGCTACACCTTC
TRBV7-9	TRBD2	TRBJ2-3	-	CASSLVASGRGTDTQYF	TGTGCCAGCAGCTTAGTGGCTAGCGGGAGGGGCACAGACACGCAGTATTTT
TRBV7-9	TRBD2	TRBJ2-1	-	CASNEAGTSVYNEQFF	TGTGCCAGCAACGAAGCCGGGACTAGCGTCTACAATGAGCAGTTCTTC
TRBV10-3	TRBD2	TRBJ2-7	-	CAIGGRGSSYEQYF	TGTGCCATCGGAGGGCGGGGGAGCTCCTACGAGCAGTACTTC
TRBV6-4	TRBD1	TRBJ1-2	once	CASRPRQGKDYGYTF	TGTGCCAGCAGACCCAGACAGGGGAAGGACTATGGCTACACCTTC
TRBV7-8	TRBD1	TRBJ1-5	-	CASSLANRGLGQPQHF	TGTGCCAGCAGCTTAGCGAACAGGGGGCTGGGTCAGCCCCAGCATTTT
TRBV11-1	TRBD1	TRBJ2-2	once	CASTPGQGPSGELFF	TGTGCCAGCACACCGGGACAGGGTCCGTCCGGGGAGCTGTTTTTT
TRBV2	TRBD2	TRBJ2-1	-	CASNGGVYNEQFF	TGTGCCAGCAATGGGGGGGTGTACAATGAGCAGTTCTTC
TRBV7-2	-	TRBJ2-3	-	CASSPGLHSDTQYF	TGTGCCAGCAGCCCTGGACTACACTCAGATACGCAGTATTTT
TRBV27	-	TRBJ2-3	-	CASSPRSRGDTQYF	TGTGCCAGCAGTCCCCGGTCGAGAGGGGATACGCAGTATTTT
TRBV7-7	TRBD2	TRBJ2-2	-	CASSLGAGSAGELFF	TGTGCCAGCAGCTTAGGAGCGGGGTCAGCCGGGGAGCTGTTTTTT
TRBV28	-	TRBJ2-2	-	CASSFIHAGELFF	TGTGCCAGCAGTTTTATACATGCCGGGGAGCTGTTTTTT
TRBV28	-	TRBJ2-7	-	CASSSPRAWNSYEQYF	TGTGCCAGCAGTTCCCCCAGGGCCTGGAACTCCTACGAGCAGTACTTC
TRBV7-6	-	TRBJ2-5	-	CASSLGRQETQYF	TGTGCCAGCAGCTTGGGGCGGCAAGAGACCCAGTACTTC
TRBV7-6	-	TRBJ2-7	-	CASSSVISEQYF	TGTGCCAGCAGCTCCGTTATCTCCGAGCAGTACTTC
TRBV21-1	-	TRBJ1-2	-	CASLSRDLNYGYTF	TGTGCCAGCCTCTCTCGGGATTTGAACTATGGCTACACCTTC
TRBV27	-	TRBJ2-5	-	CASSSYGRKRGGPLRVQYF	TGTGCCAGCAGTTCATACGGACGCAAAAGGGGGGGACCACTACGAGTGCAGTACTTC
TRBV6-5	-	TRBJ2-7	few	CASGQPSSYEQYF	TGTGCCAGCGGACAGCCCAGCTCCTACGAGCAGTACTTC
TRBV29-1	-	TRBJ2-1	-	CSAARQGQGNEQFF	TGCAGCGCCGCCCGGCAGGGCCAAGGCAATGAGCAGTTCTTC
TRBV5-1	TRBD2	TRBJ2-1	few	CASSTRALATYNEQFF	TGCGCCAGCAGCACACGGGCACTAGCGACCTACAATGAGCAGTTCTTC
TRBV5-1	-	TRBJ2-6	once	CASSRSSGANVLTF	TGCGCCAGCAGCCGGAGCTCTGGGGCCAACGTCCTGACTTTC
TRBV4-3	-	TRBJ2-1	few	CASSQVTSSYNEQFF	TGCGCCAGCAGCCAAGTGACTAGCTCCTACAATGAGCAGTTCTTC
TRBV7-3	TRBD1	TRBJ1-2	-	CASSLGTGNYGYTF	TGTGCCAGCAGCCTGGGGACAGGGAACTATGGCTACACCTTC
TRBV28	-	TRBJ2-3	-	CASSGSRGEVTDTQYF	TGTGCCAGCAGTGGGAGCAGGGGAGAAGTCACAGATACGCAGTATTTT